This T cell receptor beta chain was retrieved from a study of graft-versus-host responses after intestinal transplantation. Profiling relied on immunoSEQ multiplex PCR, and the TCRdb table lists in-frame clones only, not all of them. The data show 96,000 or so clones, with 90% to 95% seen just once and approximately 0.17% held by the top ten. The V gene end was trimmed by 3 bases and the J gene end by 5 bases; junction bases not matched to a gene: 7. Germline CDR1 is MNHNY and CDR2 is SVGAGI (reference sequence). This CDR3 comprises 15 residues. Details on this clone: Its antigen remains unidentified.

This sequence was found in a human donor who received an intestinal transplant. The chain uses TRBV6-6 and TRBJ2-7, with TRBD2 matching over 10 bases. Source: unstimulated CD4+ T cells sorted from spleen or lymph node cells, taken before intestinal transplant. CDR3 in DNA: TGTGCCAGCAGTTATTCAGGACTAGCGGTGAACGAGCAGTACTTC. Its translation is CASSYSGLAVNEQYF.